This T cell receptor beta chain derives from a study of blood T cells in healthy people across ages. A word on this clonotype: No antigen is known for it.

Every participating donor contributed about 10 milliliters of peripheral blood through a draw. CDR3 length equals 14 residues. Looked up from germline, CDR1 is DFQATT and CDR2 is SNEGSKA (reference sequence). The V gene lost 3 bases and the J gene lost 2 bases, with 13 bases spanning the gap. A second about 7 to 11 cycle PCR used barcoded and J-beta primers. All cDNA molecules were each tagged by a template-switch adaptor with 12 random nucleotides. TCRdb reanalysed the 5' RACE reads using MiXCR and keeps one entry per CDR3 protein. In the table there are about 810,000 distinct CDR3 sequences, about 37% of which are singletons. Study-level findings and limits: Naive T cell percentage showed a strong correlation with TCR beta diversity.

Sequences were obtained from blood. This chain uses TRBV20-1 with TRBJ2-5; D call uncertain. The receptor's source is a man aged 18 to 30 in good health. The CDR3 here is CSARHLGRQETQYF. Here the CDR3 DNA reads TGCAGTGCTAGGCACCTAGGCCGACAAGAGACCCAGTACTTC.